The sequence of this TCR beta chain was determined in a study of response to subunit inactivated influenza vaccine. V shed 3 bases and J shed 4 bases, with 12 bases lying between them. CDR1 is MGHDK, CDR2 SYGVNS, per germline. CDR3 length: 14 residues. TCRdb fed the RT-PCR reads into MiXCR, producing one record per CDR3 protein. The sample consists of hundreds of thousands of distinct CDR3 sequences, around 13% of them appearing once. This rearrangement joins TRBV25-1 to TRBJ2-5; weak D call: TRBD1 (6 bases). The material was PBMCs from blood, obtained 14 days before vaccination. The sequence was obtained from a man aged 50-60 years who received an inactivated influenza vaccine. The CDR3 DNA follows: TGTGCCAGCAGTGAGAACACAGGGACAGAGACCCAGTACTTC. Its translation: CASSENTGTETQYF.